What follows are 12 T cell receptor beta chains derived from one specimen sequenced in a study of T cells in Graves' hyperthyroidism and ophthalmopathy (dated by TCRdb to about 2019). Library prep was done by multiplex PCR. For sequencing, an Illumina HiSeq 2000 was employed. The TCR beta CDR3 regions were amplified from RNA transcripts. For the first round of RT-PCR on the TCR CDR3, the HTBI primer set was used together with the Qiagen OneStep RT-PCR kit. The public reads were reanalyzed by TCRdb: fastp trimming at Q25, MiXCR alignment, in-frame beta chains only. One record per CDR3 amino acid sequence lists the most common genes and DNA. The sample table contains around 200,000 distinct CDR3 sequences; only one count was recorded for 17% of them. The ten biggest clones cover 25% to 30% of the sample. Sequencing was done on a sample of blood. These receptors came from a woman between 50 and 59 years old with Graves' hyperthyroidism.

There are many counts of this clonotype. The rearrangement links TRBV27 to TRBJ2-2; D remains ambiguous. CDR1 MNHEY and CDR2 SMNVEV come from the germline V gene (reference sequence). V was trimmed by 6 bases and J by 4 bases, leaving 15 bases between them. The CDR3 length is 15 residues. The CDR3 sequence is CASRPSPSGTGELFF. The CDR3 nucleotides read TGTGCCAGCAGGCCCAGTCCTTCAGGCACCGGGGAGCTGTTTTTT.

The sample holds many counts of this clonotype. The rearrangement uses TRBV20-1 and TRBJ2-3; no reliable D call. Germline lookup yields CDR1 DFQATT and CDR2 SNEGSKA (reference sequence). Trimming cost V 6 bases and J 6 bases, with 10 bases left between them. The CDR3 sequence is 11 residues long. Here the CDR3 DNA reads TGCAGTGCCCCGAAGGTCGATACGCAGTATTTT. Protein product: CSAPKVDTQYF.

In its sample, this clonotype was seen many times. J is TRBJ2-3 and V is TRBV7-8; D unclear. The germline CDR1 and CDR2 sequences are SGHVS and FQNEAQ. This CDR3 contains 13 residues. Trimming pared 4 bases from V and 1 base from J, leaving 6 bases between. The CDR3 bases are TGTGCCAGCAGCTCCTGGGGCACAGATACGCAGTATTTT. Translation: CASSSWGTDTQYF.

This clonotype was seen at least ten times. CDR3 sequence reads: CASSLAGDRNGYTF. The CDR3 region has the DNA TGCGCCAGCAGCTTGGCCGGGGACAGGAATGGCTACACCTTC. The chain is built from TRBV5-1 and TRBJ1-2; 8 positions agree with TRBD1. J gave up 6 bases and V 0 bases, and 4 bases lay outside the gene matches. The CDR3 is 14 amino acids. Germline CDR1 is SGHRS and CDR2 is YFSETQ. Supplemented by reference TRBV5-1 and TRBJ1-2, the full variable domain reads KAGVTQTPRYLIKTRGQQVTLSCSPISGHRSVSWYQQTPGQGLQFLFEYFSETQRNKGNFPGRFSGRQFSNSRSEMNVSTLELGDSALYLCASSLAGDRNGYTFGSGTRLTVV.

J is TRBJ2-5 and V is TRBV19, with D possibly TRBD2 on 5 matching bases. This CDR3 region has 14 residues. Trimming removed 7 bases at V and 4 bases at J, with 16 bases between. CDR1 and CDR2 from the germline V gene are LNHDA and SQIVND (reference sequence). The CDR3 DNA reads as TGTGCCAGTACCTCGAGGGTTCGGGGAGAGACCCAGTACTTC. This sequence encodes CASTSRVRGETQYF.

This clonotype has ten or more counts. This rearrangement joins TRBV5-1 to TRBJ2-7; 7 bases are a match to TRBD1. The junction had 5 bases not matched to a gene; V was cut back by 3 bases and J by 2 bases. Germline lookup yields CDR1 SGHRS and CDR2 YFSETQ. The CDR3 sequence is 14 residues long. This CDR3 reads CASSSLGQAYEQYF. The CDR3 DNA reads TGCGCCAGCAGCTCCCTCGGACAGGCCTACGAGCAGTACTTC. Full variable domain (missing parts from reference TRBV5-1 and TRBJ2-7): KAGVTQTPRYLIKTRGQQVTLSCSPISGHRSVSWYQQTPGQGLQFLFEYFSETQRNKGNFPGRFSGRQFSNSRSEMNVSTLELGDSALYLCASSSLGQAYEQYFGPGTRLTVT.

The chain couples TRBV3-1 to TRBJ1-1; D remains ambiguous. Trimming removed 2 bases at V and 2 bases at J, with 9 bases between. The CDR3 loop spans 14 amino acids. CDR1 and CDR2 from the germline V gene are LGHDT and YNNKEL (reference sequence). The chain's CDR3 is CASSQRERNTEAFF. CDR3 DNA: TGTGCCAGCAGCCAAAGGGAGAGAAACACTGAAGCTTTCTTT. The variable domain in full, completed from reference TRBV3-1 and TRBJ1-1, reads DTAVSQTPKYLVTQMGNDKSIKCEQNLGHDTMYWYKQDSKKFLKIMFSYNNKELIINETVPNRFSPKSPDKAHLNLHINSLELGDSAVYFCASSQRERNTEAFFGQGTRLTVV.

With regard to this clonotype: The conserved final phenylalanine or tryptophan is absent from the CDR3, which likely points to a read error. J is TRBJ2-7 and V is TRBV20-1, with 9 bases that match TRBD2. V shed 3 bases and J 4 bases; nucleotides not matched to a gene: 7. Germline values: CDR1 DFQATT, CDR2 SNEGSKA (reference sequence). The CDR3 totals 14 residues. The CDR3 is CSARLAGGEYEQYL. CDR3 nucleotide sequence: TGCAGTGCTAGGCTGGCGGGAGGGGAGTACGAGCAGTACCTC.

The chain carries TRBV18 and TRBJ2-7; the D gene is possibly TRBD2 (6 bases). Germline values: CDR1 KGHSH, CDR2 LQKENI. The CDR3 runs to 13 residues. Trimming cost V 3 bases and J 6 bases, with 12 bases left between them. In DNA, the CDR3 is TGTGCCAGCTCACCGAATGTCGGGGGCGAGCAGTACTTC. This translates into CASSPNVGGEQYF.

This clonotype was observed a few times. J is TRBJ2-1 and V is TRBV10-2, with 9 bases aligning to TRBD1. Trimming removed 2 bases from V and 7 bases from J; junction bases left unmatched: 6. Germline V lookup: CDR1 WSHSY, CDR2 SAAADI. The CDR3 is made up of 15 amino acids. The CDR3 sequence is CASSEGQGSRNEQFF. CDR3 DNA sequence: TGCGCCAGCAGTGAGGGACAGGGGAGCAGAAATGAGCAGTTCTTC.

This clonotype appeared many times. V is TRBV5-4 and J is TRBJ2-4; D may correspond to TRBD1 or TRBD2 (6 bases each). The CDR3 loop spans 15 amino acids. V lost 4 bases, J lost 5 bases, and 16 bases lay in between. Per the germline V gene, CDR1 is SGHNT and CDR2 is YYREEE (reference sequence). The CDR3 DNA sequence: TGTGCCAGCAGCCTTGTAGGGGGGCTCCAAAACATTCAGTACTTC. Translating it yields CASSLVGGLQNIQYF.

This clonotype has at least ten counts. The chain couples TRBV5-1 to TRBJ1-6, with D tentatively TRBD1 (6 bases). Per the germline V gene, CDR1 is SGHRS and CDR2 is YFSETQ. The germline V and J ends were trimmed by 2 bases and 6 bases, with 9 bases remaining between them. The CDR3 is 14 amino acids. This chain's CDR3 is CASSFEQGNSPLHF. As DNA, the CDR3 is TGCGCCAGCAGCTTCGAACAGGGTAATTCACCCCTCCACTTT.